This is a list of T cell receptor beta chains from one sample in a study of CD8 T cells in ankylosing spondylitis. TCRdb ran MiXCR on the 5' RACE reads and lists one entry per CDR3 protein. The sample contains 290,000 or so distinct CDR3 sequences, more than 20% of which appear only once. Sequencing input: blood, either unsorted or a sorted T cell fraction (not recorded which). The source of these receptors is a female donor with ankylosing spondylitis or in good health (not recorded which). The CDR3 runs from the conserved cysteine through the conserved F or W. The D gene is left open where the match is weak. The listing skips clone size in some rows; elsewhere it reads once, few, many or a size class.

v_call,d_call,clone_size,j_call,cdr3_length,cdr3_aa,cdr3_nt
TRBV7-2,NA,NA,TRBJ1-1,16,CASSFHPTRRGTEAFF,TGTGCCAGCAGTTTTCACCCGACACGGAGGGGGACTGAAGCTTTCTTT
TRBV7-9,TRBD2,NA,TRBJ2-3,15,CASSQTSGRTDTQYF,TGTGCCAGCAGCCAGACTAGCGGGAGGACAGATACGCAGTATTTT
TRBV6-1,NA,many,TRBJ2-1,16,CASSEFPGVPRDEQFF,TGTGCCAGCAGTGAGTTCCCAGGGGTTCCGAGGGATGAGCAGTTCTTC
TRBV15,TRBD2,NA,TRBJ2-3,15,CATSVGLAGTDTQYF,TGTGCCACCAGCGTAGGACTAGCGGGGACAGATACGCAGTATTTT
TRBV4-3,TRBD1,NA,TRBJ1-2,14,CASSPSTGGGGYTF,TGCGCCAGCAGCCCGTCGACAGGGGGCGGTGGCTACACCTTC
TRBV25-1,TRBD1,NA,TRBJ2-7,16,CASSETGTGDAYEQYF,TGTGCCAGCAGTGAGACAGGGACAGGGGACGCCTACGAGCAGTACTTC
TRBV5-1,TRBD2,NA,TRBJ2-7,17,CASSAIPPSGRAYEQYF,TGCGCCAGCAGCGCGATTCCCCCTAGCGGGAGAGCATACGAGCAGTACTTC
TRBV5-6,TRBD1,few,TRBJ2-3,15,CASSFRTGSTDTQYF,TGTGCCAGCAGCTTCCGGACAGGATCCACAGATACGCAGTATTTT
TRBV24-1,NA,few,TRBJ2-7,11,CATSDFYEQYF,TGTGCCACCAGTGATTTCTACGAGCAGTACTTC
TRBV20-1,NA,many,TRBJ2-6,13,CSAEGGGANVLTF,TGCAGTGCAGAGGGGGGGGGGGCCAACGTCCTGACTTTC